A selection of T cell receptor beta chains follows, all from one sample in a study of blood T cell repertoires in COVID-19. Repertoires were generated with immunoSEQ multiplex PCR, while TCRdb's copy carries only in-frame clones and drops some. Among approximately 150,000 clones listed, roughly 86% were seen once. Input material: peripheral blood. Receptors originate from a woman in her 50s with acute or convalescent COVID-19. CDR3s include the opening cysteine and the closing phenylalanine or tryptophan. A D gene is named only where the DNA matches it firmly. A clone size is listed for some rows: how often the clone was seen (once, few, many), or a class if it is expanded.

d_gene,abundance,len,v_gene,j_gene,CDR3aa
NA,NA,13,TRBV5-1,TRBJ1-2,CASSLGLEAGYTF
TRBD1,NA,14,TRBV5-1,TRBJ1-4,CASSTGTVGEKLFF
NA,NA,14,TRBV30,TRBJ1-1,CACPKRGEYTEAFF
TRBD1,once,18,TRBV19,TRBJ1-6,CASSFGTGGASYNSPLHF
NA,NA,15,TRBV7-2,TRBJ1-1,CASSLIVIGGTEAFF
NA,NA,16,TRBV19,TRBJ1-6,CASTTAGRGIGSPLHF
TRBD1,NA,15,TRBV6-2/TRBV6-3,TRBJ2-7,CASSYLGQGPYEQYF
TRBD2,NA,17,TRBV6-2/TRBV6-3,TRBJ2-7,CASSPRTSGPFSHEQYF
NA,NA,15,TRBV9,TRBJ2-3,CASSVDAGAADTQYF
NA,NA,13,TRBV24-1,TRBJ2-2,CATKNSNTGELFF
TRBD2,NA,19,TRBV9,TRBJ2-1,CASSVGVDLAGEAYNEQFF
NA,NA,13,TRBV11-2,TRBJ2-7,CASSTQLASEQYF
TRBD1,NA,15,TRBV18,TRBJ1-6,CASSRGQGHNSPLHF
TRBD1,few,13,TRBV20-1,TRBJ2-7,CSASEGASYEQYF
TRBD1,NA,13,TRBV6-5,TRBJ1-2,CASSPGQFYGYTF
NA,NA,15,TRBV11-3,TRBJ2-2,CASANAGTNTGELFF
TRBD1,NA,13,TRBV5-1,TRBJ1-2,CASSLTGGDGYTF
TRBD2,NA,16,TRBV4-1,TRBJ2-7,CASSRPKSGAGEEQYF
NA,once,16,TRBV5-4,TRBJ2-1,CASSTRTAREYNEQFF
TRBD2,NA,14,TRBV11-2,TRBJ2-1,CASEASGGRNEQFF
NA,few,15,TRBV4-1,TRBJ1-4,CASSQQGGDNEKLFF
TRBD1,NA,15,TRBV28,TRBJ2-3,CASSLRQGGMDTQYF
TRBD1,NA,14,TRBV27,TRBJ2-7,CASSRGTDSYEQYF
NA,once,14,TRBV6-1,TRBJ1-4,CASSEASIGEKLFF
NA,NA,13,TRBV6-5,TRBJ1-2,CASSVGGDYGYTF
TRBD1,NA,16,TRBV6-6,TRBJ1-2,CASTLDRGKQNYGYTF
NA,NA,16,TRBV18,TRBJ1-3,CASSPPGLGAGNTIYF
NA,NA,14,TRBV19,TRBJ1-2,CATMIGGSNYGYTF
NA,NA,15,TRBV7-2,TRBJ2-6,CASSADSSGANVLTF
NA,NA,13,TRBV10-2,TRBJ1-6,CASSSLTNSPLHF
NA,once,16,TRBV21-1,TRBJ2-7,CASSNGTSGSRDEQYF
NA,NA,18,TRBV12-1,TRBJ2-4,CASSLRDRGRWAKNIQYF
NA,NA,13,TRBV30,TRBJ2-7,CAWSGQESYEQYF
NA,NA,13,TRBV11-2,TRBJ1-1,CASSLAGLTEAFF
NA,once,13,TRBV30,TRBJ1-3,CAWSRQSGNTIYF
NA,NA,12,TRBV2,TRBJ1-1,CASRKGPGKAFF